This T cell receptor (beta chain) was captured by sequencing in a study of T-cell reconstitution after alpha-beta-depleted transplantation in children (dated by TCRdb to 2015 to 2016). Looking at the study overall: Using TCR repertoire profiling, the study followed T-cell immune reconstitution in a quantitative way in children after TCRalphabeta/CD19-depleted allogeneic hematopoietic cell transplantation.

Remarks on this clonotype: Its antigen is still unknown. Per-base qualities were not stored, and no clone one base away is much larger.

The treatment or condition tag for this specimen amounts to: allogeneic hematopoietic cell transplantation with graft depleted of TCRalphabeta T cells and CD19 B cells. TCRalphabeta/CD19-depleted allogeneic hematopoietic cell grafts were given to the transplant recipients, all of whom were children. The library came from PCR. The sequencing machine was an Illumina HiSeq 2500. TCR library preparation used molecular barcoding, with unique molecular identifiers applied to normalize quantification of the TCRbeta repertoire. TCRdb trimmed public reads at Q25 via fastp, called clones via MiXCR and kept in-frame beta chains. For every CDR3 protein sequence, its rows merge into one entry that carries the most common genes and DNA. This sample is represented by hundreds of thousands of distinct CDR3 sequences; roughly 23% of them were singletons. Jointly, the top ten make up roughly an eighth of the sample.

The CDR3 spans 14 residues, from the cysteine through the phenylalanine. The kept DNA is CDR3 alone, 42 bases in frame from the first base. According to the germline V gene (reference sequence), CDR1 reads DFQATT and CDR2 reads SNEGSKA. V is pared back by 0 bases and J by 3 bases, with 12 bases lying between the germline termini. Paper-wide results and their limitations: The frequencies of hyperexpanded clones fell over the following months, and after one year, T-cell counts and TCRbeta diversity were mostly attributed to newly produced T cells. In some patients, the high TCRbeta diversity seen at day 60 was put down to recipient T cells and intrathymic progenitors that had survived conditioning. Apparently early alphabetaT-cell count recovery about two months after transplant reportedly relied on only several hundred rapidly expanded clones derived from non-depleted graft cells.

The sample in question was PBMCs, mostly from graft donor cells, obtained 360 days after TCRalphabeta/CD19-depleted stem cell transplant. This sequence was found in a boy in the first two years of life who had a stem cell transplant for acute myeloid leukemia, so the T cells may come from the graft donor. The chain is encoded by TRBV20-1 joined to TRBJ2-7, and perhaps TRBD1 as D gene, on 7 matching bases. The CDR3 loop reads CSARDGGTVYEQYF. The DNA reads TGCAGTGCTAGAGATGGGGGGACAGTCTACGAGCAGTACTTC.